Shown below are 12 T cell receptor beta chains from a single sample sequenced in a study of T cell repertoires in cytomegalovirus infection. TCRdb used MiXCR to reprocess the reads, holding one entry per CDR3 protein. In the table there are 160,000 or so distinct CDR3 sequences, about 25% of which are singletons. The material sequenced was PBMCs. These receptors were obtained from a human donor in good health (CMV status not recorded). Some clones in this sample may be carry-over from other donors' samples.

The gene calls are TRBV6-2 or TRBV6-3 and TRBJ2-1; 9 nucleotides agree with TRBD2. There are 15 residues in the CDR3. The trim removed 5 bases at V and 8 bases at J, leaving 10 bases unmatched. Germline V CDR1 and CDR2: MNHEY, SVGEGT. The CDR3 DNA sequence: TGTGCCAGCAGTGACGGGCGGGGGGGCCGCCATGAGCAGTTCTTC. Translating it yields CASSDGRGGRHEQFF.

The chain carries TRBV27 and TRBJ1-3; no clear D gene. Germline V gene data show CDR1 as MNHEY and CDR2 as SMNVEV (reference sequence). This CDR3 has 15 residues. Trimming cost V 5 bases and J 4 bases, with 15 bases left between them. CDR3 sequence reads: CASSPSRSGGNTIYF. The CDR3 nucleotides are TGTGCCAGCAGTCCCTCCCGGTCTGGCGGAAACACCATATATTTT.

For the CDR3, the DNA is TGTGCCAGCGCTGGGCGGTACTATGGCTACACCTTC. Protein product: CASAGRYYGYTF. The gene calls are TRBV2 and TRBJ1-2; D is ambiguous. The CDR3 is 12 amino acids. The germline CDR1 and CDR2 sequences are SNHLY and FYNNEI. Deletions cut 8 bases from V and 3 bases from J, with 10 bases between.

The chain is built from TRBV5-1 and TRBJ2-1; D might be TRBD2 (6 bases). Germline CDR1 is SGHRS and CDR2 is YFSETQ. Trimming took 2 bases from V and 6 from J, leaving 21 bases between them. The CDR3 length is 17 residues. CDR3 sequence reads: CASSLRADGRSGNEQFF. In nucleotides, the CDR3 is TGCGCCAGCAGCTTAAGGGCGGACGGGAGAAGTGGCAATGAGCAGTTCTTC.

The V gene is TRBV19, the J gene TRBJ2-5, with no clear D. This CDR3 spans 13 amino acids. The V end was cut by 6 bases, the J end by 5 bases, with 13 bases between. CDR1 is LNHDA, CDR2 SQIVND, per germline (reference sequence). This CDR3 reads CASRGGPGETQYF. CDR3 in DNA: TGTGCCAGTAGAGGCGGACCCGGGGAGACCCAGTACTTC.

In its sample, this clonotype was seen many times. The DNA of the CDR3 is TGTGCCAGCAGCCAAGTAGCCGGGACAAGCACAGATACGCAGTATTTT. Protein product: CASSQVAGTSTDTQYF. The chain joins TRBV14 to TRBJ2-3; a possible D gene is TRBD1 (6 bases). The CDR3 consists of 16 residues. The germline V gene has CDR1 SGHDN and CDR2 FVKESK. Trimming shortened V by 1 base and J by 0 bases, and 11 bases separated the two germline ends.

This clonotype occurred many times. V usage is TRBV28 and J usage is TRBJ2-1; D not certain. The CDR3 sequence is 12 residues long. Germline loops: CDR1 MDHEN, CDR2 SYDVKM. V lost 6 bases and J lost 4, with 7 bases in between. DNA for the CDR3: TGTGCCAGCAGCTTAGGGTACAATGAGCAGTTCTTC. Residues: CASSLGYNEQFF.

The rearrangement links TRBV6-6 to TRBJ2-4; TRBD2 might be the D (6 bases). CDR3 length: 17 amino acids. V dropped 0 bases and J dropped 3 bases, with 15 bases sitting between them. In germline, CDR1 is MNHNY, CDR2 SVGAGI (reference sequence). The CDR3 is CASSYSSRGDFKNIQYF. CDR3 nucleotide sequence: TGTGCCAGCAGTTACTCGAGTCGTGGGGACTTCAAAAACATTCAGTACTTC.

The chain employs TRBV28 and TRBJ2-7; D gene uncertain. Germline-derived CDR1 and CDR2 are MDHEN and SYDVKM. CDR3 length: 14 residues. V was cut by 6 bases and J by 3 bases, with 15 bases left in between. The DNA of the CDR3 is TGTGCCAGCAGCTCGAGAGGCAGGAACTACGAGCAGTACTTC. It codes for CASSSRGRNYEQYF. The full variable domain, its missing parts supplied by reference TRBV28 and TRBJ2-7, is DVKVTQSSRYLVKRTGEKVFLECVQDMDHENMFWYRQDPGLGLRLIYFSYDVKMKEKGDIPEGYSVSREKKERFSLILESASTNQTSMYLCASSSRGRNYEQYFGPGTRLTVT.

The chain joins TRBV27 to TRBJ1-2, with a tentative D call TRBD1 (5 bases). Trimming removed 6 bases from V and 5 bases from J, with 22 bases in between. The CDR3 loop spans 16 amino acids. Germline V gives CDR1 MNHEY, CDR2 SMNVEV (reference sequence). CDR3 loop: CASRPLGQGHKYGYTF. CDR3 nucleotides: TGTGCCAGCAGGCCCCTCGGGCAGGGCCATAAATATGGCTACACCTTC.

J is TRBJ2-7 and V is TRBV7-1; the D gene is possibly TRBD1 (7 bases). TRBV7-1 is given ORF status, its function remaining uncertain. The CDR3 has 14 amino acids. V was pared by 5 bases and J by 2 bases, with 13 bases between. CDR3 coding DNA: TGTGCCAGCAGCCCAGGAGGGGGCACCTACGAGCAGTACTTC. Translation gives CASSPGGGTYEQYF.

This clonotype has only a few counts. J is TRBJ2-3 and V is TRBV24-1; D possibly corresponds to TRBD2 (7 bases). V dropped 4 bases and J dropped 3 bases, with 16 bases sitting between them. Germline-derived CDR1 and CDR2 are KGHDR and SFDVKD. This CDR3 has 16 amino acids. The CDR3 loop reads CATSETGGAGTDTQYF. In DNA, the CDR3 is TGTGCCACCAGTGAGACGGGGGGCGCGGGGACAGATACGCAGTATTTT.